Following are 31 T cell receptor beta chains from one sample sequenced in a study of cytomegalovirus exposure and HLA in healthy donors. PCR amplification relied on 60 Vbeta primers (plus 13 Jbeta primers). Profiling relied on immunoSEQ multiplex PCR, and the TCRdb table lists in-frame clones only, not all of them. The top ten hold 7% to 8.5% of the sample, which has approximately 170,000 clones, roughly 71% seen once. Source material: PBMCs. These TCRs come from a male donor in good health and CMV-seropositive.

The V call is TRBV6-1, the J call TRBJ1-2; D gene uncertain. CDR1 is MNHNS and CDR2 is SASEGT in the germline V gene. The CDR3 sequence is 15 residues long. Trimming took off 4 bases at V and 0 bases at J, with 12 bases between the two ends. The CDR3 DNA reads TGTGCCAGCAGTGGTGGACTGCCAGCTAACTATGGCTACACCTTC. It codes for CASSGGLPANYGYTF.

V and J are TRBV5-6 and TRBJ1-2; 8 positions agree with TRBD1. The CDR3 loop spans 13 amino acids. V lost 2 bases to trimming and J lost 7 bases; unmatched junction nucleotides: 4. From germline, CDR1 is SGHDT and CDR2 YYEEEE. CDR3 sequence: CASSFGQGVGYTF. The CDR3 region has the DNA TGTGCCAGCAGCTTCGGACAGGGCGTTGGCTACACCTTC.

This clone was observed a few times. The J gene is TRBJ1-4, the V gene TRBV13, with 9 bases matching TRBD1. J lost 4 bases, V lost 3 bases, and 3 bases had no gene match. This CDR3 region has 15 residues. Per germline, CDR1 PRHDT and CDR2 FYEKMQ (reference sequence). The CDR3 nucleotides are TGTGCCAGCAGCTTCGACAGGGGGATTAATGAAAAACTGTTTTTT. This codes for CASSFDRGINEKLFF.

This clone was observed a handful of times. At one boundary the junction diverges from the germline segment, which might be a read error. The sample holds other DNA sequences that translate to the same CDR3. V and J are TRBV11-2 and TRBJ2-1; D gene ambiguous. This CDR3 has 15 residues. Per germline, CDR1 SGHAT and CDR2 FQNNGV. The CDR3 DNA sequence: TGCGCCAGCAGCCAAGATGGTCTCCGGTATGATGAGCAGTTCTTC. Protein sequence: CASSQDGLRYDEQFF. The complete variable domain, with remaining parts taken from reference TRBV11-2 and TRBJ2-1, reads EAGVAQSPRYKIIEKRQSVAFWCNPISGHATLYWYQQILGQGPKLLIQFQNNGVVDDSQLPKDRFSAERLKGVDSTLKIQPAKLEDSAVYLCASSQDGLRYDEQFFGPGTRLTVL.

This rearrangement joins TRBV5-1 to TRBJ1-3; 7 nucleotides match TRBD1. Trimming at V came to 3 bases and at J to 0 bases, leaving 6 bases not matched to a gene. The germline CDR1 and CDR2 sequences are SGHRS and YFSETQ. The CDR3 length is 16 residues. For the CDR3, the DNA is TGCGCCAGCAGCTGGGACTGGACAGGCTCTGGAAACACCATATATTTT. Translating it yields CASSWDWTGSGNTIYF.

This sequence joins TRBV11-2 and TRBJ1-6; D gene uncertain. The germline V gene has CDR1 SGHAT and CDR2 FQNNGV. The CDR3 consists of 14 residues. Trimming shortened V by 5 bases and J by 7 bases, and 12 bases separated the two germline ends. The CDR3 DNA sequence: TGTGCCAGCAGCCCGAGAACCTCAAATTCACCCCTCCACTTT. It specifies CASSPRTSNSPLHF.

V usage is TRBV7-8 and J usage is TRBJ2-3; 11 nucleotides align to TRBD2. CDR1 is SGHVS and CDR2 is FQNEAQ in the germline V gene. With 6 bases clipped from V and 4 bases from J, the junction kept 9 bases outside the gene matches. This CDR3 contains 16 residues. CDR3 DNA: TGTGCCAGCAGTCGTAGCGGGGGGGGCGCTTCAGATACGCAGTATTTT. It yields the protein CASSRSGGGASDTQYF.

This chain connects TRBV4-1 to TRBJ2-3, with 9 positions matching TRBD2. The CDR3 covers 15 residues. Germline assignment: CDR1 MGHRA and CDR2 YSYEKL. The V gene end was trimmed by 0 bases and the J gene end by 5 bases; junction bases not matched to a gene: 3. The DNA for the CDR3 is TGCGCCAGCAGCCAAGAGCGGGGGGGCCTAGATACGCAGTATTTT. As protein: CASSQERGGLDTQYF.

On this clone itself: A read error may produce the germline difference seen at one junction end. The chain recombines TRBV7-9 with TRBJ2-7; D is unclear. Germline CDR1 and CDR2: SEHNR and FQNEAQ (reference sequence). This CDR3 region has 15 residues. The CDR3 DNA follows: TGTTCCAGCAGCTTTTCCTATGCAATCTCCTACGAGCAGTACTTC. This encodes CSSSFSYAISYEQYF.

This chain joins TRBV2 and TRBJ2-5; 9 nucleotides line up with TRBD2. This CDR3 comprises 14 residues. CDR1 is SNHLY, CDR2 FYNNEI, per germline. Unmatched junction bases numbered 7, after V lost 6 bases and J lost 5 bases. The CDR3 protein is CASRPGLASETQYF. Here the CDR3 DNA reads TGTGCCAGCAGGCCGGGACTAGCATCGGAGACCCAGTACTTC.

This rearrangement joins TRBV29-1 to TRBJ2-1; a weak D match, TRBD1 (6 bases). Trimming removed 3 bases from V and 0 bases from J, with 12 bases in between. This CDR3 contains 15 residues. Germline-derived CDR1 and CDR2 are SQVTM and ANQGSEA. The CDR3 nucleotides read TGCAGCGTTGACCGGGCAGGGGTCTCCTACAATGAGCAGTTCTTC. Translated, it gives CSVDRAGVSYNEQFF.

This rearrangement joins TRBV5-6 to TRBJ1-2; the D is unclear. This CDR3 has 12 residues. Germline loops: CDR1 SGHDT, CDR2 YYEEEE. Trimming took 1 base from V and 7 from J, leaving 8 bases between them. CDR3 loop: CASSLNIGGYTF. In DNA form, the CDR3 reads TGTGCCAGCAGCTTGAACATTGGTGGCTACACCTTC.

The V gene is TRBV28, the J gene TRBJ1-1; no firm D call. The germline gives CDR1 MDHEN, CDR2 SYDVKM. The CDR3 runs 17 residues. V dropped 6 bases and J dropped 1 base, with 21 bases sitting between them. The CDR3 loop is CASRVARFDRRNTEAFF. CDR3 sequence (DNA): TGTGCCAGCAGGGTTGCGAGGTTCGACCGCCGGAACACTGAAGCTTTCTTT.

The chain carries TRBV4-2 and TRBJ2-2; 15 positions agree with TRBD2. The germline gives CDR1 LGHNA, CDR2 YNFKEQ. J was trimmed by 3 bases and V by 6 bases; bases with no gene match: 14. The CDR3 is made up of 20 amino acids. The CDR3 region has the DNA TGTGCCAGCAGGACAAGGGGGACTAGCGGGGGGATTGGGTACACCGGGGAGCTGTTTTTT. Translation: CASRTRGTSGGIGYTGELFF.

V is TRBV4-1 and J is TRBJ1-3; TRBD1 matches at 9 bases. This CDR3 region has 17 residues. CDR1 and CDR2 (germline): MGHRA, YSYEKL. After removal of 1 base from V and 2 bases from J, the junction contained 6 bases not matched to a gene. The CDR3 sequence is CASSQGQQGAAGNTIYF. In DNA, the CDR3 is TGCGCCAGCAGCCAAGGACAACAGGGGGCAGCTGGAAACACCATATATTTT.

This clone was observed a handful of times. The rearrangement links TRBV10-1 to TRBJ2-3; 8 nucleotides align to TRBD2. CDR3 length: 14 amino acids. Unmatched junction bases numbered 3, after V lost 3 bases and J lost 4 bases. Looked up from germline, CDR1 is WNHNN and CDR2 is SYGVQD (reference sequence). The CDR3 protein is CASSDGGEADTQYF. The CDR3 bases are TGCGCCAGCAGTGACGGGGGGGAGGCAGATACGCAGTATTTT.

The V gene is TRBV4-2, the J gene TRBJ1-5; D might be TRBD1 (6 bases). Per the germline V gene, CDR1 is LGHNA and CDR2 is YNFKEQ. Trimming stripped 0 bases from V and 9 bases from J, with 15 bases between. The length of the CDR3 is 15 residues. The CDR3 reads CASSQDLGAQGPQHF. The DNA for the CDR3 is TGTGCCAGCAGCCAAGATCTGGGGGCCCAGGGGCCCCAGCATTTT.

The gene calls are TRBV6-5 and TRBJ2-1; D is perhaps TRBD2 (7 bases). In germline, CDR1 is MNHEY, CDR2 SVGAGI. The germline V and J ends were trimmed by 5 bases and 6 bases, with 17 bases remaining between them. CDR3 size: 15 residues. In DNA, the CDR3 is TGTGCCAGCAGTCGAAACAGGGAGGGTATCAATGAGCAGTTCTTC. As protein: CASSRNREGINEQFF.

In this sample, this clone turned up a few times. The chain uses TRBV6-1 and TRBJ2-2; D may be TRBD2 (6 bases). The length of the CDR3 is 15 residues. The germline V gene has CDR1 MNHNS and CDR2 SASEGT. Deletions cut 0 bases from V and 7 bases from J, with 12 bases between. The CDR3 DNA is TGTGCCAGCAGTGAAGCGCGGTACGGGGGCGGGGAGCTGTTTTTT. Residues: CASSEARYGGGELFF.

This rearrangement joins TRBV2 to TRBJ1-1; maybe TRBD1 (6 bases). The CDR3 totals 14 residues. CDR1 and CDR2 from the germline V gene are SNHLY and FYNNEI. With 1 base removed from V and 3 bases from J, the gap between germline ends came to 9 bases. The CDR3 here is CASSEEGGDTEAFF. The CDR3 DNA reads TGTGCCAGCAGTGAAGAGGGGGGGGACACTGAAGCTTTCTTT.

This chain links TRBV4-2 with TRBJ1-1; D is perhaps TRBD1 (6 bases). The CDR3 is 16 residues long. The V end was cut by 2 bases, the J end by 1 base, with 14 bases between. Per germline, CDR1 LGHNA and CDR2 YNFKEQ. The CDR3 protein is CASSQPPGQPNTEAFF. CDR3 nucleotide sequence: TGTGCCAGCAGCCAACCGCCTGGACAGCCGAACACTGAAGCTTTCTTT.

This clone was seen just once. This rearrangement joins TRBV6-1 to TRBJ1-6; 9 bases map to TRBD1. This CDR3 contains 14 residues. After removal of 7 bases from V and 8 bases from J, the junction contained 6 bases not matched to a gene. Germline CDR1 is MNHNS and CDR2 is SASEGT. The CDR3 coding sequence is TGTGCCAGCAAGAAGGGACAGGGTCATTCACCCCTCCACTTT. Residues: CASKKGQGHSPLHF.

This clone has a single count. V and J are TRBV11-2 and TRBJ2-1; unclear D gene. The CDR3 loop spans 12 amino acids. Germline V lookup: CDR1 SGHAT, CDR2 FQNNGV. V shed 3 bases and J shed 10 bases, with 10 bases lying between them. As DNA, the CDR3 is TGTGCCAGCAGCTTGGGCGTGAAGGAGCAGTTCTTC. It yields the protein CASSLGVKEQFF.

This chain joins TRBV4-3 and TRBJ1-2; maybe TRBD1 (6 bases). This CDR3 is built from 16 residues. CDR1 LGHNA and CDR2 YSLEER come from the germline V gene. The V gene lost 1 base and the J gene lost 4 bases, with 16 bases spanning the gap. Here the CDR3 reads CASSQGRGPNFYGYTF. The CDR3 nucleotides are TGCGCCAGCAGCCAAGGCAGGGGCCCAAATTTCTATGGCTACACCTTC.

The rearrangement links TRBV13 to TRBJ1-2, with 7 positions matching TRBD1. Germline V gene sequence: CDR1 PRHDT, CDR2 FYEKMQ (reference sequence). This CDR3 has 15 amino acids. With V trimmed by 5 bases and J by 4 bases, 10 bases remained unmatched. The chain's CDR3 is CASSQGQTTSYGYTF. The CDR3 DNA is TGTGCCAGCAGCCAGGGACAGACAACTAGCTATGGCTACACCTTC.

The chain joins TRBV9 to TRBJ2-1; 12 bases match TRBD2. CDR3 length equals 18 residues. Germline assignment: CDR1 SGDLS and CDR2 YYNGEE. The V and J ends lost 0 bases and 7 bases, in that order; junction bases with no gene match: 11. The CDR3 is CASSVDRLAGDPGNEQFF. DNA of the CDR3: TGTGCCAGCAGCGTAGATCGACTAGCGGGGGACCCGGGGAATGAGCAGTTCTTC.

The chain couples TRBV4-3 to TRBJ1-6; the D gene is possibly TRBD1 (6 bases). CDR1 LGHNA and CDR2 YSLEER come from the germline V gene. This CDR3 is 17 amino acids long. Trimming shortened V by 2 bases and J by 0 bases, and 11 bases separated the two germline ends. The CDR3 loop reads CASSQSRGLSYNSPLHF. The CDR3 region has the DNA TGCGCCAGCAGCCAATCCAGGGGTCTCTCCTATAATTCACCCCTCCACTTT.

The J gene is TRBJ2-6, the V gene TRBV2; TRBD1 is a possible D gene (6 bases). The germline V and J ends were trimmed by 0 bases and 0 bases, with 6 bases remaining between them. This CDR3 comprises 16 residues. CDR1 SNHLY and CDR2 FYNNEI come from the germline V gene. CDR3 sequence reads: CASSEAGHSGANVLTF. The CDR3 DNA sequence: TGTGCCAGCAGTGAAGCGGGACACTCTGGGGCCAACGTCCTGACTTTC. Based on the CDR3 plus reference TRBV2 and TRBJ2-6, the full variable domain is EPEVTQTPSHQVTQMGQEVILRCVPISNHLYFYWYRQILGQKVEFLVSFYNNEISEKSEIFDDQFSVERPDGSNFTLKIRSTKLEDSAMYFCASSEAGHSGANVLTFGAGSRLTVL.

This chain uses TRBV7-3 with TRBJ2-2; 11 bases align to TRBD2. CDR3 size: 16 residues. J gave up 5 bases and V 5 bases, and 7 bases lay outside the gene matches. Per the germline V gene, CDR1 is SGHTA and CDR2 is FQGTGA. CDR3 DNA sequence: TGTGCCAGCAGCATAATAGCGGGGGGGCTAACCGGGGAGCTGTTTTTT. Protein sequence: CASSIIAGGLTGELFF.

The chain employs TRBV18 and TRBJ1-4, with 10 bases matching TRBD1. This CDR3 is 16 amino acids long. The germline CDR1 and CDR2 sequences are KGHSH and LQKENI. Trimming took 1 base from V and 11 from J; bases not matched to a gene: 10. The CDR3 nucleotides read TGTGCCAGCTCACCACAGCCGGGACAGGGGACGGGGAAACTGTTTTTT. Translated: CASSPQPGQGTGKLFF.

V gene TRBV19 combines with J gene TRBJ1-4; unclear D gene. The germline CDR1 and CDR2 sequences are LNHDA and SQIVND (reference sequence). There are 15 residues in the CDR3. V lost 5 bases, J lost 5 bases, and 15 bases lay in between. In nucleotides, the CDR3 is TGTGCCAGTAGTCTGAAACGGGATAGGAATGAAAAACTGTTTTTT. This gives the protein CASSLKRDRNEKLFF.